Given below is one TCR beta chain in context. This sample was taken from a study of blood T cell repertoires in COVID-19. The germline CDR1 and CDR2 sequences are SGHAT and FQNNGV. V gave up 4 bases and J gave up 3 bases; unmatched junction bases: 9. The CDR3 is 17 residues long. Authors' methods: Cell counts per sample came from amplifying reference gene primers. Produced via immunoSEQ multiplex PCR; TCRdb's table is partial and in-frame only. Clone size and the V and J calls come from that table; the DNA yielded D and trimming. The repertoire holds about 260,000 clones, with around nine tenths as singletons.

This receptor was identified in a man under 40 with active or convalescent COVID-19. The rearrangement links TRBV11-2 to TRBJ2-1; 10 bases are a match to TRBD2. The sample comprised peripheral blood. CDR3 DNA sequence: TGTGCCAGCAGCTCCGGTGTCAGCGGGGGGGACTACAATGAGCAGTTCTTC. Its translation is CASSSGVSGGDYNEQFF.